This record concerns one T cell receptor (beta chain) sequence. What it binds is not known. This sample is drawn from a study of a mutant IDH1 vaccine in newly diagnosed glioma. Whole-study context: Patients underwent eight vaccinations, which took place in weeks 1, 3, 5, 7, 11, 15, 19 and 23. Standard pretreatment was either radiotherapy, temozolomide, or, for most, radiochemotherapy with temozolomide. With temozolomide cycles, or 4-6 weeks after radiotherapy alone, vaccination was started.

Some clones are missing from TCRdb's copy, which holds only in-frame ones; the method was immunoSEQ multiplex PCR. The data contain approximately 35,000 clones, around nine tenths of them singletons. Documented time point: week 23, last vaccination. Vaccine doses each comprised 300 ug of mutant IDH1 20-mer peptide, with topical imiquimod. Those who donated had recent WHO grade 3 or 4 IDH1-mutant, ATRX-lost astrocytomas. CDR3 size: 13 residues. CDR1 SGHVS and CDR2 FQNEAQ come from the germline V gene. The ends were cut back, 10 bases at V and 0 bases at J, with 12 bases in the middle. The sample was PBMCs, taken from a glioma patient whose treatment included an IDH1 peptide vaccine. The rearrangement joins TRBV7-8 to TRBJ1-1; D ambiguous. The sequence came from a man aged 35 to 55 with glioma. The CDR3 bases are TGTGCCACCCGGAACCAGGTGAACACTGAAGCTTTCTTT. It encodes CATRNQVNTEAFF.